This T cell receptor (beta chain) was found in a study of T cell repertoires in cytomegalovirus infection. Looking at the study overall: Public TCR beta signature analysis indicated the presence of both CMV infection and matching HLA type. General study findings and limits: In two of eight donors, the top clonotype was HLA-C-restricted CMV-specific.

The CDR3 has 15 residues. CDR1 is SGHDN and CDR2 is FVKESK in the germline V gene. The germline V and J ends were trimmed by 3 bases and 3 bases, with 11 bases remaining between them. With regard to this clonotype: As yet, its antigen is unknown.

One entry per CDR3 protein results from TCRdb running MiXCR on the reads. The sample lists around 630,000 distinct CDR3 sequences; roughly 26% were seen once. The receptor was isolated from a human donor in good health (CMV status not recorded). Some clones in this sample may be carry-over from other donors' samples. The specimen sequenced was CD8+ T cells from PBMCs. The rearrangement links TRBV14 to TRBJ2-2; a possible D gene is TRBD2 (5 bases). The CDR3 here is CASSHYTGDTGELFF. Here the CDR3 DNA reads TGTGCCAGCAGCCATTACACCGGGGACACCGGGGAGCTGTTTTTT.